The entry that follows covers one T cell receptor beta chain sequence. The data belong to a study of blood T cell repertoires in COVID-19. Study summary: Material from acute and convalescent COVID-19 was sourced from the United States, Italy and Spain. Sources were T cells, B-cell-depleted T cells, or PBMCs; the material itself was cDNA or gDNA.

As originally analysed: It was from reference gene primer amplification that nucleated cell counts were estimated. TCRdb keeps only in-frame clones here, not all; method: immunoSEQ multiplex PCR. For V, J and clone size, that table is used; D and trimming come from the DNA. The data contain roughly 240,000 clones, 70% to 90% of them seen just once; the ten biggest clones take up about 4.9%. V was shortened by 5 bases and J by 1 base, with 21 bases between the two germline ends. Germline V gene sequence: CDR1 SGHTA, CDR2 FQGNSA. The CDR3 contains 17 residues. The TCR sequence derives from a man aged 55 to 69 who had recovered from COVID-19. The chain links TRBV7-2 to TRBJ2-7, with D perhaps TRBD1 (6 bases). Sample: peripheral blood. CDR3 in amino acids: CASSPRPRSRGSYEQYF. For the CDR3, the DNA is TGTGCCAGCAGCCCCCGCCCTCGGAGCAGGGGATCCTACGAGCAGTACTTC.